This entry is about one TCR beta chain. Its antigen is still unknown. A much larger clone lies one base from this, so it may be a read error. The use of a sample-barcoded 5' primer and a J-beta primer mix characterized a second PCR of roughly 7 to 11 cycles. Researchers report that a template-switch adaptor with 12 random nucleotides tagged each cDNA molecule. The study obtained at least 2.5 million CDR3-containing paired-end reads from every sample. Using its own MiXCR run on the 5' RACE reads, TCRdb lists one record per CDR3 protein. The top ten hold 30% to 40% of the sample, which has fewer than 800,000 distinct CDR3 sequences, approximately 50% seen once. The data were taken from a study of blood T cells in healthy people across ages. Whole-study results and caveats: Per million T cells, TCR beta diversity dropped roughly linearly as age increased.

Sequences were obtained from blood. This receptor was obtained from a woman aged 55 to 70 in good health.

The CDR3 coding sequence is TGCGCCAGCAGCTCTGCCGGGACAGGGTCCTACAATGAGCAGTACTTC. Protein sequence: CASSSAGTGSYNEQYF. This chain joins TRBV5-1 and TRBJ2-5; 9 bases match TRBD1. Germline-derived CDR1 and CDR2 are SGHRS and YFSETQ. V lost 3 bases to trimming and J lost 11 bases; unmatched junction nucleotides: 17. The CDR3 is 16 amino acids.